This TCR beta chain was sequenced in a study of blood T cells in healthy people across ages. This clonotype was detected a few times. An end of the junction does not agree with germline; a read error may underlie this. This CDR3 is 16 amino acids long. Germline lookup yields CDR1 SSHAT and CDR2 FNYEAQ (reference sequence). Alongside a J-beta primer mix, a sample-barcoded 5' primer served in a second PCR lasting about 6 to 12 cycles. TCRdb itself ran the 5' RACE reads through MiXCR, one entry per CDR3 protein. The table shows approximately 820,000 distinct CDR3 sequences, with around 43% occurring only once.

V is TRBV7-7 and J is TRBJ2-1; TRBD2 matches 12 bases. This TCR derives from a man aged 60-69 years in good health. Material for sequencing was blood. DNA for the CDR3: TGTGCTAGCAGCTTAGAGGCTAGCGGGGGGGTCCATGAGCAGTTCTTC. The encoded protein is CASSLEASGGVHEQFF.